The 8 T cell receptor beta chains below come from one sample, sequenced in a study of cytomegalovirus exposure and HLA in healthy donors. The PCR made use of 60 Vbeta and 13 Jbeta primers. Profiled with immunoSEQ multiplex PCR; TCRdb holds only in-frame clones, not every one. The sample comprises 69,000 or so clones, 74% of which are singletons, and over 8.5% rests with the top ten. Sequenced input: PBMCs. Receptor source: a woman in her sixties in good health and CMV-seropositive.

The rearrangement joins TRBV5-4 to TRBJ1-2; weak D call: TRBD1 (5 bases). CDR1 SGHNT and CDR2 YYREEE come from the germline V gene (reference sequence). V lost 5 bases and J lost 0, with 14 bases in between. The CDR3 runs to 15 residues. Written as DNA, the CDR3 is TGTGCCAGCAGGCCGAATCAGGGTTCTAACTATGGCTACACCTTC. It is translated as CASRPNQGSNYGYTF.

This chain connects TRBV9 to TRBJ1-2; possible D gene TRBD1, 6 bases. Trimming removed 3 bases at V and 6 bases at J, with 12 bases between. Germline V gene sequence: CDR1 SGDLS, CDR2 YYNGEE. This CDR3 comprises 13 residues. DNA of the CDR3: TGTGCCAGCAGCGCCACAACAGGGCATGGCTACACCTTC. Protein sequence: CASSATTGHGYTF.

The count of this clone is one. This chain uses TRBV27 with TRBJ1-1; the D gene is possibly TRBD1 (6 bases). CDR1 is MNHEY, CDR2 SMNVEV, per germline (reference sequence). V was shortened by 7 bases and J by 0 bases, with 12 bases between the two germline ends. The CDR3 has 14 amino acids. The CDR3 DNA reads TGTGCCAGCAAACGGACAGAAGTGAACACTGAAGCTTTCTTT. As protein: CASKRTEVNTEAFF.

This clone was seen a handful of times. This chain joins TRBV5-1 and TRBJ2-3; 14 bases are shared with TRBD2. From germline, CDR1 is SGHRS and CDR2 YFSETQ. The CDR3 extends over 17 amino acids. V lost 4 bases, J lost 1 base, and 5 bases stayed unmatched. The chain's CDR3 is CASSTTTSGRGTDTQYF. In DNA, the CDR3 is TGCGCCAGCAGCACCACGACTAGCGGGAGGGGCACAGATACGCAGTATTTT.

The gene calls are TRBV2 and TRBJ2-7; no clear D. Germline CDR1 SNHLY, CDR2 FYNNEI. The CDR3 runs to 14 residues. Trimming pared 6 bases from V and 2 bases from J, leaving 14 bases between. DNA of the CDR3: TGTGCCAGCAGAGTCCGGTACCTGGCCTACGAGCAGTACTTC. This sequence encodes CASRVRYLAYEQYF.

The J gene is TRBJ2-7, the V gene TRBV29-1, with 12 nucleotides matching TRBD1. Germline V gives CDR1 SQVTM, CDR2 ANQGSEA. V gave up 1 base and J gave up 3 bases; unmatched junction bases: 13. The CDR3 runs to 18 residues. The CDR3 DNA sequence: TGCAGCGTTGAAGGATGGGGACAGGGGGCTTTCGACCGCTACGAGCAGTACTTC. Protein sequence: CSVEGWGQGAFDRYEQYF.

V is TRBV5-1 and J is TRBJ1-2; 9 nucleotides align to TRBD1. Trimming at V came to 0 bases and at J to 8 bases, leaving 5 bases not matched to a gene. This CDR3 is 14 amino acids long. Germline values: CDR1 SGHRS, CDR2 YFSETQ. CDR3 amino acids: CASSLAGQGGGYTF. In DNA form, the CDR3 reads TGCGCCAGCAGCTTGGCGGGACAGGGAGGAGGCTACACCTTC. The complete variable domain, with remaining parts taken from reference TRBV5-1 and TRBJ1-2, reads KAGVTQTPRYLIKTRGQQVTLSCSPISGHRSVSWYQQTPGQGLQFLFEYFSETQRNKGNFPGRFSGRQFSNSRSEMNVSTLELGDSALYLCASSLAGQGGGYTFGSGTRLTVV.

The chain couples TRBV6-5 to TRBJ1-6; D possibly corresponds to TRBD1 (6 bases). The CDR3 extends over 14 amino acids. V gave up 7 bases and J gave up 6 bases, with 13 bases separating them. Germline lookup yields CDR1 MNHEY and CDR2 SVGAGI. CDR3 DNA sequence: TGTGCCAGCACCATCAGGGGTGCTAATTCACCCCTCCACTTT. Residues: CASTIRGANSPLHF.